This is a list of T cell receptor beta chains from one sample in a study of T cell responses to AZD1222 COVID-19 vaccine. The data were produced by immunoSEQ multiplex PCR, yet TCRdb's version contains in-frame clones alone and is incomplete. Found here are about 110,000 clones, 80% to 90% of them singletons; the top ten hold 6.6%. The sample in question was peripheral blood, obtained on day 0 of AZD1222 vaccination. The receptors here all came from an adult in good health. CDR3s include the opening cysteine and the closing phenylalanine or tryptophan. The order of the fields is D gene, V gene, J gene, CDR3 protein, CDR3 DNA. The D gene is left open where the match is weak.

.	TRBV7-3	TRBJ2-2	CASSLQGPNTGELFF	TGTGCCAGCAGCTTACAGGGTCCCAACACCGGGGAGCTGTTTTTT
.	TRBV19	TRBJ2-5	CASSIDGQRRGETQYF	TGTGCCAGTAGTATAGATGGCCAGAGAAGAGGGGAGACCCAGTACTTC
TRBD1	TRBV18	TRBJ1-2	CASSPPSGQGYNYGYTF	TGTGCCAGCTCACCACCCTCGGGACAGGGATATAACTATGGCTACACCTTC
.	TRBV12-5	TRBJ2-7	CASGLNTGSGRYEQYF	TGTGCTAGTGGTTTGAACACAGGGAGCGGGCGCTACGAGCAGTACTTC
.	TRBV9	TRBJ2-2	CASSVAGPISDYTGELFF	TGTGCCAGCAGCGTAGCAGGGCCGATAAGCGATTACACCGGGGAGCTGTTTTTT
TRBD1	TRBV10-3	TRBJ1-5	CAIGQGENQPQHF	TGTGCCATCGGACAGGGGGAAAATCAGCCCCAGCATTTT
.	TRBV6-2/TRBV6-3	TRBJ1-4	CASSPGTNNEKLFF	TGTGCCAGCAGTCCCGGGACAAATAATGAAAAACTGTTTTTT
.	TRBV27	TRBJ2-7	CASTLRAGGTLYEQYF	TGTGCCAGCACCTTGAGGGCAGGGGGGACCCTCTACGAGCAGTACTTC
TRBD1	TRBV24-1	TRBJ2-7	CATSDPTPGTGGHEQYF	TGTGCCACCAGTGATCCAACCCCGGGGACAGGGGGCCACGAGCAGTACTTC
.	TRBV27	TRBJ1-5	CASSSHRTLNQPQHF	TGTGCCAGCAGTTCGCATCGGACCTTGAATCAGCCCCAGCATTTT
TRBD1	TRBV24-1	TRBJ1-2	CATRGQGAEGYTF	TGTGCCACCAGGGGACAGGGGGCGGAGGGCTACACCTTC
.	TRBV7-2	TRBJ1-2	CASRLGQGYTF	TGTGCCAGCAGATTAGGGCAGGGCTACACCTTC
TRBD1	TRBV19	TRBJ1-1	CASSPLDRESTEAFF	TGTGCCAGTAGCCCTCTAGACAGGGAGAGCACTGAAGCTTTCTTT
.	TRBV27	TRBJ2-7	CASSLVPGPRSSYEQYF	TGTGCCAGCAGTTTAGTCCCAGGGCCGCGGAGCTCCTACGAGCAGTACTTC